The clone carrying this T cell receptor (beta chain) was counted ten times or more. Its target is unknown. The V end was cut by 3 bases, the J end by 1 base, with 11 bases between. The CDR3 is made up of 16 amino acids. Per germline, CDR1 SGDLS and CDR2 YYNGEE. The sample comes from a study of molecular identifiers for immune sequencing clone quantification. Study-wide points: Clones carrying above 20 RNA copies accounted for over 97% of effector molecules, under 1% in naive cells.

From the PCR reads, TCRdb called clonotypes with MiXCR, one entry per CDR3 protein. The table includes 550,000 to 750,000 distinct CDR3 sequences, about 20% detected once. The rearrangement links TRBV9 to TRBJ2-6; perhaps TRBD1 as D (5 bases). What was sequenced was naive CD8+ T cells from blood, with Jurkat cell RNA spiked in. Subset of the sample: FACS-sorted CD8+CD4-CCR7+CD45RA+ naive T cells. The TCR originated in a human donor in good health. Some libraries in this study had Jurkat cell RNA spiked in. The CDR3 spells CASSASTVSGANVLTF. The CDR3 region has the DNA TGTGCCAGCAGCGCCTCGACAGTGTCTGGGGCCAACGTCCTGACTTTC.